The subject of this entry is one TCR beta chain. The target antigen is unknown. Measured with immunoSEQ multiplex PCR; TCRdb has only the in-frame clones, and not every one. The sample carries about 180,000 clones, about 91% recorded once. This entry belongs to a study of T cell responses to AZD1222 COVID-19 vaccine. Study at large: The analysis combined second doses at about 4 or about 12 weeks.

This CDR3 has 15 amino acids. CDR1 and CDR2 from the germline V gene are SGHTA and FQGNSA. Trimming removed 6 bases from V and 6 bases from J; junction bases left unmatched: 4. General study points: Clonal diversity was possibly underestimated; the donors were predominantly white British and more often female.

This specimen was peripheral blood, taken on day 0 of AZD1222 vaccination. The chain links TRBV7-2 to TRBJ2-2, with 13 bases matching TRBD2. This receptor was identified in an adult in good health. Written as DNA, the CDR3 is TGTGCCAGCAGACTAACTAGCGGGGGGGCCGGGGAGCTGTTTTTT. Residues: CASRLTSGGAGELFF.